This T cell receptor (beta chain) was obtained from a study of STAT3 mutations in large granular lymphocyte leukemia. The wider study: Roughly half the longitudinally sequenced T-LGLL patients had canonical STAT3 mutations. Regarding the study as a whole: Variable sampling intervals and differing treatment regimens complicated linking therapy response to TCR clonal burden changes. In T-cell large granular lymphocyte leukemia, about half of patients showed multiple immunodominant subclonotypes. Some patients had persisting codominant clonotypes that could mask small clones. All newly emerging clones after therapy were STAT3 wild type.

With respect to this clone: The target antigen is unknown.

Only in-frame clones appear in the TCRdb table, and some are missing; sequencing was by immunoSEQ multiplex PCR. This repertoire shows about 1,300 clones, 2.3% found once; its top ten account for approximately 67%. The CDR3 loop spans 10 amino acids. The germline V gene has CDR1 DFQATT and CDR2 SNEGSKA (reference sequence). The source of this sequence is a human donor with T large granular lymphocyte leukemia. Some clones in this sample may be carry-over from other donors' samples. The rearrangement joins TRBV20-1 to TRBJ2-4, with 7 bases fitting TRBD1. Source material: PBMCs. CDR3 residues: CSLGGNIQYF. The CDR3 DNA follows: TGCAGCCTAGGGGGCAACATTCAGTACTTC.